The clone carrying this T cell receptor (beta chain) was seen once. Its antigen is unidentified. Specified treatment: around 19 received Ad26.COV2.S at low or high dose, single or two shots; roughly five received placebo; per-sample allocation not given. Samples analyzed were those drawn on day 63 after the first vaccine or placebo injection. Within Boston, the person who donated was an adult of 18-55 years. Generated by immunoSEQ multiplex PCR, the TCRdb table keeps only in-frame clones and is missing some. The profile shows around 420,000 clones, approximately 90% of them singletons. The data belong to a study of Ad26.COV2.S vaccination and SARS-CoV-2 variants. Whole-study findings and limits: Reported findings describe substantial breadth in spike-specific CD8+ and CD4+ T cell responses following vaccination. Among vaccine recipients, spike-specific TCR breadth exceeded that of placebo recipients. An underestimation of total T cell responses may have resulted from the TCR breadth and depth analyses.

The CDR3 consists of 15 residues. The germline CDR1 and CDR2 sequences are SQVTM and ANQGSEA. V shed 7 bases, J shed 6 bases, and the junction held 14 bases outside the gene matches. The TCR originated in a person between 18 and 65 years old who received the Ad26.COV2.S COVID-19 vaccine or a placebo. The sample was peripheral blood, taken in a trial of Ad26.COV2.S vaccine versus placebo. This chain connects TRBV29-1 to TRBJ2-1; 8 bases map to TRBD2. CDR3 residues: CSGAQAGAFFNEQFF. The CDR3 DNA is TGCAGCGGAGCCCAAGCGGGGGCATTTTTCAATGAGCAGTTCTTC.